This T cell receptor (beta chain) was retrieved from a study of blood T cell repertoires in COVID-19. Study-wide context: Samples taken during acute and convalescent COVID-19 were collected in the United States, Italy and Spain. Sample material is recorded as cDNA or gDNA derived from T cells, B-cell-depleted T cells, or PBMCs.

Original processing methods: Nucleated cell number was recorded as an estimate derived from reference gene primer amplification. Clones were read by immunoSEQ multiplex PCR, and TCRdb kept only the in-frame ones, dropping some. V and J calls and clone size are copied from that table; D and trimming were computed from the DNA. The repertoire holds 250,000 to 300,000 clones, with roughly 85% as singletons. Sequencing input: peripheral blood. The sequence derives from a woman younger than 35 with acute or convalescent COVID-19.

CDR3 DNA sequence: TGTGCCATCAGTGTGAACGAGGGAGAGACTGAAGCTTTCTTT. Its translation is CAISVNEGETEAFF. The rearrangement joins TRBV10-3 to TRBJ1-1; no definite D call. V lost 4 bases and J 5 bases, leaving 14 bases between the germline ends. The CDR3 runs 14 residues. Per germline, CDR1 ENHRY and CDR2 SYGVKD.